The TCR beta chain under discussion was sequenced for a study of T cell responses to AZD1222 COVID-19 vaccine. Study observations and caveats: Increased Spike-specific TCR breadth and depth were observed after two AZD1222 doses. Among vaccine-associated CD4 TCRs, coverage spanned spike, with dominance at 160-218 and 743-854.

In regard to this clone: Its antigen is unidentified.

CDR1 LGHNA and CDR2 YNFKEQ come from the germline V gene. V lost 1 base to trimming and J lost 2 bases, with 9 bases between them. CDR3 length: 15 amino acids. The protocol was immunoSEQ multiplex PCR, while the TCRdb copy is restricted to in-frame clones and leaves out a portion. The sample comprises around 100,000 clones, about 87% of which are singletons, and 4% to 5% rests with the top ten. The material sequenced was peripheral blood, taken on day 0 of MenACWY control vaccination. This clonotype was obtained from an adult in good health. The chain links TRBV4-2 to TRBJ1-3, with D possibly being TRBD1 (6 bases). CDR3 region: CASSQGGGPGNTIYF. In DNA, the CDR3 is TGTGCCAGCAGCCAAGGCGGGGGCCCTGGAAACACCATATATTTT.